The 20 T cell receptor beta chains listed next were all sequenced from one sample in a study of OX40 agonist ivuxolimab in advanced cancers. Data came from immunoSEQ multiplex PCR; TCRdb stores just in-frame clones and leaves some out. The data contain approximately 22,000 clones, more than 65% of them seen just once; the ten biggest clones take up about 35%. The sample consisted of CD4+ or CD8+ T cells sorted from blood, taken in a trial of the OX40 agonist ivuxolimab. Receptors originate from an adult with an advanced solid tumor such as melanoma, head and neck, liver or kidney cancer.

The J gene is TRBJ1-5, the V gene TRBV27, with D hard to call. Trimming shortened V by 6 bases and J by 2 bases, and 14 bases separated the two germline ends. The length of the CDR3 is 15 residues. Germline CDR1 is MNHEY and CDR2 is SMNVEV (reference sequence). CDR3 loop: CASRETATGNQPQHF. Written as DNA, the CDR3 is TGTGCCAGCAGAGAAACAGCGACGGGCAATCAGCCCCAGCATTTT.

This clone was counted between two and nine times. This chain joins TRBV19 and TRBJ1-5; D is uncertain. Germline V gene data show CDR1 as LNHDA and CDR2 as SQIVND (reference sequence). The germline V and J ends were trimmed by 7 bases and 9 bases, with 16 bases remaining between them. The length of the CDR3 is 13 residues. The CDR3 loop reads CASTFEGGMPQHF. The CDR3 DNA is TGTGCCAGTACCTTCGAGGGTGGGATGCCCCAGCATTTT.

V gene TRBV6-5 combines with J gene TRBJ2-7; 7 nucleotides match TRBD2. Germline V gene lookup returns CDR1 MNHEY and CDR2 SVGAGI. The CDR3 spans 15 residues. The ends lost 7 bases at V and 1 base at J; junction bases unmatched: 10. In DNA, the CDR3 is TGTGCCAGCAACTCGGCGGGCGGGGGTTCCTACGAGCAGTACTTC. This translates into CASNSAGGGSYEQYF.

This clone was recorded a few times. CDR3 sequence (DNA): TGTGCCAGCAGTGAAGCCGGGACAGGGTACACTGAAGCTTTCTTT. Protein: CASSEAGTGYTEAFF. The V call is TRBV6-1, the J call TRBJ1-1; TRBD1 agrees at 9 bases. After removal of 0 bases from V and 3 bases from J, the junction contained 2 bases not matched to a gene. Germline V gives CDR1 MNHNS, CDR2 SASEGT. The CDR3 is 15 amino acids.

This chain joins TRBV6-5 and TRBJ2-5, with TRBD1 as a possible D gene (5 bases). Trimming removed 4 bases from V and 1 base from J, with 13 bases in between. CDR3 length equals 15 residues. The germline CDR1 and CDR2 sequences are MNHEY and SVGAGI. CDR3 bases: TGTGCCAGCAGTTCACCTTCAGGGCCCCAAGAGACCCAGTACTTC. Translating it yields CASSSPSGPQETQYF.

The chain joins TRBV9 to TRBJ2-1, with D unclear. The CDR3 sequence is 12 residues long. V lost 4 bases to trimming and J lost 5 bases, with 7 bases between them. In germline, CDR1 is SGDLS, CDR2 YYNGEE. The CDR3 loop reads CASSLVDNEQFF. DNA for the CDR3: TGTGCCAGCAGCCTAGTAGACAATGAGCAGTTCTTC. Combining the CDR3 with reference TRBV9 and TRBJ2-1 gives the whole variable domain DSGVTQTPKHLITATGQRVTLRCSPRSGDLSVYWYQQSLDQGLQFLIQYYNGEERAKGNILERFSAQQFPDLHSELNLSSLELGDSALYFCASSLVDNEQFFGPGTRLTVL.

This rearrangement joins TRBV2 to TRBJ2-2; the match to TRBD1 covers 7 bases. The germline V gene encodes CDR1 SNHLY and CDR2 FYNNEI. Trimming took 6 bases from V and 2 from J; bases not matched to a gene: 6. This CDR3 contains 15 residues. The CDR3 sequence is CASRKTGFNTGELFF. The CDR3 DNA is TGTGCCAGCAGGAAGACAGGGTTCAACACCGGGGAGCTGTTTTTT.

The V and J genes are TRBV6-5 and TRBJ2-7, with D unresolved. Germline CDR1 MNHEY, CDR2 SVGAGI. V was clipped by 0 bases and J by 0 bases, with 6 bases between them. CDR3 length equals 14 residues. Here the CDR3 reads CASSYSGFSYEQYF. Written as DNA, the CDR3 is TGTGCCAGCAGTTACTCTGGCTTCTCCTACGAGCAGTACTTC.

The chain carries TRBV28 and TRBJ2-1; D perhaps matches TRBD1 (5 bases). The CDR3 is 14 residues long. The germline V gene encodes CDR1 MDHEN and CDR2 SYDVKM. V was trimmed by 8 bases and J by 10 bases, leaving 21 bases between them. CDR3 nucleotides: TGTGCCAGCGAAAGTCCTTCAGGGAATCGGGAGCAGTTCTTC. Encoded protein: CASESPSGNREQFF.

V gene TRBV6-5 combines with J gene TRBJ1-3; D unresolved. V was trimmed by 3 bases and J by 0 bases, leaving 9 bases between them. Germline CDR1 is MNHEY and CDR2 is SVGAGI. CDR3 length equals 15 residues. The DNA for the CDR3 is TGTGCCAGCAGTTATTTCAGTAGCTCTGGAAACACCATATATTTT. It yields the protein CASSYFSSSGNTIYF.

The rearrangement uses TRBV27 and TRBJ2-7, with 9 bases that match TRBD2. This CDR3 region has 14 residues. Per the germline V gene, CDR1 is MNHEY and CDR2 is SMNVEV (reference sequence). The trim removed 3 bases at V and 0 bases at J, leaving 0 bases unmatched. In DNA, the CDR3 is TGTGCCAGCAGTTTGACTAGCGGCTCCTACGAGCAGTACTTC. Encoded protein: CASSLTSGSYEQYF.

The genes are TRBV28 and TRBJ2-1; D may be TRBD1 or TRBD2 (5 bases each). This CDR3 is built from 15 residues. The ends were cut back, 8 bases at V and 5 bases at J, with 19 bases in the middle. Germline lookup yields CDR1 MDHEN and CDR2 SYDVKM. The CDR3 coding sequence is TGTGCCAGCTTTGTTACGGTGGGGGAGAACAATGAGCAGTTCTTC. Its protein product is CASFVTVGENNEQFF.

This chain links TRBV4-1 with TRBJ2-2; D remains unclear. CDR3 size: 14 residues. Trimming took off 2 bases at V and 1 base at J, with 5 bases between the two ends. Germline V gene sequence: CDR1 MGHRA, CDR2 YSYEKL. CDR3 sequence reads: CASSQNRNTGELFF. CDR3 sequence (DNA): TGCGCCAGCAGCCAAAATAGGAACACCGGGGAGCTGTTTTTT.

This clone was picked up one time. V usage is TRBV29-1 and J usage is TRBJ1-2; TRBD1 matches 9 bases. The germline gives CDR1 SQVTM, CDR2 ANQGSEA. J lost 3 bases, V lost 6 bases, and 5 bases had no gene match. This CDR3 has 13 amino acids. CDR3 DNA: TGCAGCGTCCGACAGGGGGGCGACTATGGCTACACCTTC. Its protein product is CSVRQGGDYGYTF. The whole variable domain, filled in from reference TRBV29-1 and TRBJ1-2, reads SAVISQKPSRDICQRGTSLTIQCQVDSQVTMMFWYRQQPGQSLTLIATANQGSEATYESGFVIDKFPISRPNLTFSTLTVSNMSPEDSSIYLCSVRQGGDYGYTFGSGTRLTVV.

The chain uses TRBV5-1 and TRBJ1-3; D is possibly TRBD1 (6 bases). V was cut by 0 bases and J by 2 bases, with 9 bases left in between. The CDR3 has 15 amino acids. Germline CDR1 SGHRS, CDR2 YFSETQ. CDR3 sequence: CASSLGGAAGNTIYF. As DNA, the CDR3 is TGCGCCAGCAGCTTGGGGGGGGCCGCTGGAAACACCATATATTTT.

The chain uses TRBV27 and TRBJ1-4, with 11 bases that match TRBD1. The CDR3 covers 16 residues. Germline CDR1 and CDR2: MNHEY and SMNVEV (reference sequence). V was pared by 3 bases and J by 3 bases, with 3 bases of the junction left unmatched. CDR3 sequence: CASSLGTGGANEKLFF. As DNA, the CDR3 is TGTGCCAGCAGTTTGGGGACAGGGGGAGCTAATGAAAAACTGTTTTTT. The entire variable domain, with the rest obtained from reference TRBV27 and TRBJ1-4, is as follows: EAQVTQNPRYLITVTGKKLTVTCSQNMNHEYMSWYRQDPGLGLRQIYYSMNVEVTDKGDVPEGYKVSRKEKRNFPLILESPSPNQTSLYFCASSLGTGGANEKLFFGSGTQLSVL.

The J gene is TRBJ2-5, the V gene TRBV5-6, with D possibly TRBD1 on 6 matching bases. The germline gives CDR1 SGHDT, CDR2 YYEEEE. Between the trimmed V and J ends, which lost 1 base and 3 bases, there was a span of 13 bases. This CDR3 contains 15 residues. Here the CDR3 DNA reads TGTGCCAGCAGCTTGTGGATCCGGGACAAAGAGACCCAGTACTTC. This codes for CASSLWIRDKETQYF.

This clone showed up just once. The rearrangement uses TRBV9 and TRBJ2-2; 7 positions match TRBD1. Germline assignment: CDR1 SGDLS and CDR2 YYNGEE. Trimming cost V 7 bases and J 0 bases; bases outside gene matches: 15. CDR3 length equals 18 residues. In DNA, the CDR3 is TGTGCCAGCGAAAGCCCGACAGGGATACCTTCGAACACCGGGGAGCTGTTTTTT. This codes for CASESPTGIPSNTGELFF.

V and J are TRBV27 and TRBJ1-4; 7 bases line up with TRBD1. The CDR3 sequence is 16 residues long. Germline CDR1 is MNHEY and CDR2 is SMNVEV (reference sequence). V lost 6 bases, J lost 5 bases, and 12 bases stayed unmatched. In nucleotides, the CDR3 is TGTGCCAGCAGCCCCATCCCGGGGACAGTCAATGAAAAACTGTTTTTT. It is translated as CASSPIPGTVNEKLFF.

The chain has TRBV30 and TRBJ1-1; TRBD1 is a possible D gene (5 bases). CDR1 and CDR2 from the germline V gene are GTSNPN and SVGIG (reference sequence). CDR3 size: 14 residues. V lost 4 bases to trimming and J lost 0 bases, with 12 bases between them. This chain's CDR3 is CAWTRWGMNTEAFF. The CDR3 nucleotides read TGTGCCTGGACACGCTGGGGCATGAACACTGAAGCTTTCTTT.